This T cell receptor beta chain comes out of a study of PD-L1 blockade in urothelial cancer. Across the study: About nine tenths of the roughly 29 patients were men with bladder-origin urothelial cancer. Blood-derived samples held a median roughly 150,000 T cells.

V shed 6 bases and J shed 7 bases, with 13 bases lying between them. The CDR3 spans 12 residues. Germline-derived CDR1 and CDR2 are KGHSH and LQKENI. Produced via immunoSEQ multiplex PCR; TCRdb's table is partial and in-frame only. The table has tens of thousands of clones, about four fifths seen once. The time point was: pretreatment peripheral blood. This material consisted of PBMCs, taken around atezolizumab (anti-PD-L1) treatment. The rearrangement uses TRBV18 and TRBJ2-7, with TRBD1 as a possible D gene (5 bases). This clonotype was sampled from a man in his sixties with urothelial cancer. The CDR3 sequence is CASSPQGREQYF. The CDR3 DNA reads as TGTGCCAGCTCTCCCCAGGGAAGGGAGCAGTACTTC.